This T cell receptor beta chain was found in a study of shared clonotypes between healthy human individuals. About the study: For every donor, three CD4 naive, three CD4 memory, two CD8 naive and one CD8 memory plates were used.

Sequenced by immunoSEQ multiplex PCR; TCRdb stores in-frame clones only, minus some. Altogether over 850,000 clones are present, 75% to 80% being singletons, with the ten largest covering about 0.52%. This CDR3 comprises 17 residues. The sequence came from a man younger than 35 in good health. Some clones in this sample may be carry-over from other donors' samples. The sample comprised memory CD4+ T cells from PBMCs. Subset: CD45RA-negative fraction. The V and J genes are TRBV12-2 and TRBJ2-3; TRBD2 is the table's D call and was not checked against the DNA. TRBV12-2 has pseudogene status. The CDR3 DNA reads TGTGCAAGTCGCTCCTGGACTAGCGGGAGGGGCCCAGATACGCAGTATTTT. Translated: CASRSWTSGRGPDTQYF.